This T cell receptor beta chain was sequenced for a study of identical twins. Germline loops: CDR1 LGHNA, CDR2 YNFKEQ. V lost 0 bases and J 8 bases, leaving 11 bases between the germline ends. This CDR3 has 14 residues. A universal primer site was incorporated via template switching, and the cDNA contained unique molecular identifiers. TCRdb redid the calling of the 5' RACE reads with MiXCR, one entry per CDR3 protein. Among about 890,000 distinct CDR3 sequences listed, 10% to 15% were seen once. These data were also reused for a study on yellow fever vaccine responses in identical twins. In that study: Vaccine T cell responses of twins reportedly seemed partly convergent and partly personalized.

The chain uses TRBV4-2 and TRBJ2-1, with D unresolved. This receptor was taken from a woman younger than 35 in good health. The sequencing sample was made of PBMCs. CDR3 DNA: TGTGCCAGCAGCCAAGAATTCCTAGTCGATGAGCAGTTCTTC. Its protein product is CASSQEFLVDEQFF.